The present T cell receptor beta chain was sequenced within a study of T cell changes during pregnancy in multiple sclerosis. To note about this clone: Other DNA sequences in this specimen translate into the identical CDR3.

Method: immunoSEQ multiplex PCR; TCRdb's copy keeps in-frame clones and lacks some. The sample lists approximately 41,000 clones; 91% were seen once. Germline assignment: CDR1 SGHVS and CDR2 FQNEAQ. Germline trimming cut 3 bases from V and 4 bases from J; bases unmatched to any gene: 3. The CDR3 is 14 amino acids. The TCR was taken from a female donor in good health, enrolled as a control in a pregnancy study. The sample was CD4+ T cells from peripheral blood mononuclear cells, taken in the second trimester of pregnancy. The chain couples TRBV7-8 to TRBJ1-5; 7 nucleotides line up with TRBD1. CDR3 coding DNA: TGTGCCAGCAGCTTTACAGGGGTGAATCAGCCCCAGCATTTT. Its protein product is CASSFTGVNQPQHF.